The rows below give T cell receptor beta chains drawn from one sample of a study of T cells in Graves' hyperthyroidism and ophthalmopathy. Using its own MiXCR run on the multiplex PCR reads, TCRdb lists one record per CDR3 protein. The table has 300,000 to 400,000 distinct CDR3 sequences, approximately 13% seen once; the top ten hold roughly 9.6%. The sequenced sample was blood. These receptors all come from a woman aged 55-69 years with Graves' hyperthyroidism. Both conserved end residues are part of each CDR3. D genes are given only for firm matches. Clone size, where shown, is once, few, many, or a class for clones that have expanded.

clone_size: many
j_call: TRBJ2-7
d_call: TRBD1
v_call: TRBV27
cdr3_aa: CASRGQGRAHEQYF
cdr3_nt: TGTGCCAGCAGGGGACAGGGTCGGGCCCACGAGCAGTACTTC

clone_size: many
j_call: TRBJ2-7
d_call: -
v_call: TRBV20-1
cdr3_aa: CSAKGEPFSYEQYF
cdr3_nt: TGCAGTGCGAAGGGGGAGCCATTCTCCTACGAGCAGTACTTC

clone_size: few
j_call: TRBJ1-1
d_call: -
v_call: TRBV27
cdr3_aa: CASSLPQGDFF
cdr3_nt: TGTGCCAGCAGTTTACCCCAGGGCGATTTCTTT

clone_size: many
j_call: TRBJ2-2
d_call: TRBD1
v_call: TRBV28
cdr3_aa: CASSTRQGIGELFF
cdr3_nt: TGTGCCAGCAGTACCCGACAGGGGATTGGGGAGCTGTTTTTT

clone_size: -
j_call: TRBJ2-7
d_call: TRBD1
v_call: TRBV27
cdr3_aa: CASRGQGRLEQYF
cdr3_nt: TGTGCCAGCAGAGGACAGGGACGTCTCGAGCAGTACTTC

clone_size: few
j_call: TRBJ1-4
d_call: TRBD1
v_call: TRBV7-9
cdr3_aa: CAIVINRGSPNEKLFF
cdr3_nt: TGTGCCATCGTAATAAACAGGGGTTCGCCTAATGAAAAACTGTTTTTT

clone_size: -
j_call: TRBJ1-3
d_call: -
v_call: TRBV18
cdr3_aa: CASSPDSTGPGNTIYF
cdr3_nt: TGTGCCAGCTCACCCGACTCGACGGGACCTGGAAACACCATATATTTT

clone_size: many
j_call: TRBJ2-5
d_call: -
v_call: TRBV29-1
cdr3_aa: CSVEGGSGMKTQYF
cdr3_nt: TGCAGCGTTGAAGGGGGGTCAGGGATGAAGACCCAGTACTTC

clone_size: few
j_call: TRBJ2-3
d_call: -
v_call: TRBV30
cdr3_aa: CAWSVRDVSLVTQYF
cdr3_nt: TGTGCCTGGAGTGTACGGGATGTCTCTCTGGTTACGCAGTATTTT

clone_size: many
j_call: TRBJ2-3
d_call: TRBD2
v_call: TRBV7-3
cdr3_aa: CASRFRGTSGTDTQYF
cdr3_nt: TGTGCCAGCAGGTTCAGAGGGACTAGCGGGACAGATACGCAGTATTTT

clone_size: -
j_call: TRBJ2-7
d_call: -
v_call: TRBV7-9
cdr3_aa: CASSPQTTNYEQYF
cdr3_nt: TGTGCCAGCAGTCCACAGACCACCAACTACGAGCAGTACTTC

clone_size: -
j_call: TRBJ2-5
d_call: -
v_call: TRBV5-1
cdr3_aa: CASSLELTRRGWKTQYF
cdr3_nt: TGCGCCAGCAGCCTGGAACTGACTAGGAGGGGGTGGAAGACCCAGTACTTC

clone_size: many
j_call: TRBJ2-1
d_call: TRBD2
v_call: TRBV11-3
cdr3_aa: CASSSTSGSTAEQFF
cdr3_nt: TGTGCCAGCAGCTCGACTAGCGGGAGTACGGCTGAGCAGTTCTTC

clone_size: many
j_call: TRBJ1-2
d_call: -
v_call: TRBV12-3/TRBV12-4
cdr3_aa: CASSFGGNGYTF
cdr3_nt: TGTGCCAGCAGTTTCGGGGGTAATGGCTACACCTTC

clone_size: many
j_call: TRBJ2-2
d_call: TRBD1
v_call: TRBV24-1
cdr3_aa: CATSVGTGFAGELFF
cdr3_nt: TGTGCCACCAGTGTTGGGACAGGGTTCGCCGGGGAGCTGTTTTTT

clone_size: -
j_call: TRBJ2-1
d_call: TRBD2
v_call: TRBV20-1
cdr3_aa: CSARGLAGGLAIYNEQFF
cdr3_nt: TGCAGTGCTAGGGGACTAGCGGGAGGGTTGGCGATCTACAATGAGCAGTTCTTC

clone_size: many
j_call: TRBJ1-1
d_call: -
v_call: TRBV15
cdr3_aa: CATSRDGRANTEAFF
cdr3_nt: TGTGCCACCAGCAGAGACGGCAGGGCGAACACTGAAGCTTTCTTT

clone_size: many
j_call: TRBJ1-5
d_call: -
v_call: TRBV7-9
cdr3_aa: CASSLGGQPQHF
cdr3_nt: TGTGCCAGCAGCTTAGGGGGACAGCCCCAGCATTTT

clone_size: many
j_call: TRBJ2-1
d_call: -
v_call: TRBV28
cdr3_aa: CASSLVGGRLGEQFF
cdr3_nt: TGTGCCAGCAGTTTAGTCGGGGGGCGGCTTGGTGAGCAGTTCTTC

clone_size: few
j_call: TRBJ2-7
d_call: TRBD1
v_call: TRBV19
cdr3_aa: CASRKDRDGEQYF
cdr3_nt: TGTGCCAGTAGAAAGGACAGGGACGGCGAGCAGTACTTC

clone_size: many
j_call: TRBJ2-7
d_call: -
v_call: TRBV3-1
cdr3_aa: CASSQTQPRQTYEQYF
cdr3_nt: TGTGCCAGCAGCCAAACACAACCCAGGCAGACCTACGAGCAGTACTTC

clone_size: -
j_call: TRBJ1-2
d_call: TRBD1
v_call: TRBV4-1
cdr3_aa: CASSPPGLFGRGIRGGYTF
cdr3_nt: TGCGCCAGCAGCCCCCCTGGGCTCTTTGGCAGGGGGATTCGCGGTGGCTACACCTTC

clone_size: few
j_call: TRBJ1-1
d_call: -
v_call: TRBV20-1
cdr3_aa: CSARQTLNTEAFF
cdr3_nt: TGCAGTGCCAGACAGACTCTGAACACTGAAGCTTTCTTT

clone_size: -
j_call: TRBJ2-7
d_call: TRBD1
v_call: TRBV5-5
cdr3_aa: CARSWTGGYEQYF
cdr3_nt: TGTGCCAGAAGCTGGACAGGGGGCTACGAGCAGTACTTC

clone_size: -
j_call: TRBJ1-1
d_call: -
v_call: TRBV29-1
cdr3_aa: CSARITGEAFF
cdr3_nt: TGCAGCGCCCGAATCACAGGGGAAGCTTTCTTT

clone_size: many
j_call: TRBJ1-5
d_call: TRBD1
v_call: TRBV30
cdr3_aa: CAWSTGGSGNQPQHF
cdr3_nt: TGTGCCTGGAGTACAGGGGGCTCTGGAAATCAGCCCCAGCATTTT

clone_size: many
j_call: TRBJ1-2
d_call: -
v_call: TRBV20-1
cdr3_aa: CSASHEDYGYTF
cdr3_nt: TGCAGTGCTAGCCACGAGGACTATGGCTACACCTTC

clone_size: many
j_call: TRBJ2-1
d_call: TRBD2
v_call: TRBV10-3
cdr3_aa: CAIRPGLAGVLEQFF
cdr3_nt: TGTGCCATCAGACCGGGACTAGCGGGAGTCTTGGAGCAGTTCTTC

clone_size: many
j_call: TRBJ2-6
d_call: -
v_call: TRBV7-9
cdr3_aa: CASGTMQGDSGANVLTF
cdr3_nt: TGTGCCAGCGGCACCATGCAGGGCGACTCTGGGGCCAACGTCCTGACTTTC

clone_size: -
j_call: TRBJ2-1
d_call: -
v_call: TRBV3-1
cdr3_aa: CASSQTSQGFDEQFF
cdr3_nt: TGTGCCAGCAGCCAAACCAGTCAGGGCTTCGATGAGCAGTTCTTC

clone_size: many
j_call: TRBJ1-1
d_call: -
v_call: TRBV6-1
cdr3_aa: CASSYVRDPTGGAFF
cdr3_nt: TGTGCCAGCAGTTACGTCAGGGACCCCACCGGCGGAGCTTTCTTT

clone_size: many
j_call: TRBJ1-1
d_call: -
v_call: TRBV11-2
cdr3_aa: CASSLIPGVTEAFF
cdr3_nt: TGTGCCAGCAGCCTGATACCAGGGGTCACTGAAGCTTTCTTT

clone_size: many
j_call: TRBJ2-1
d_call: -
v_call: TRBV28
cdr3_aa: CASSREMSYNEQFF
cdr3_nt: TGTGCCAGCAGTCGGGAGATGAGCTACAATGAGCAGTTCTTC

clone_size: -
j_call: TRBJ2-7
d_call: TRBD1
v_call: TRBV12-3/TRBV12-4
cdr3_aa: CASSSQDRAYEQYF
cdr3_nt: TGTGCCAGCAGTTCCCAGGACAGGGCCTACGAGCAGTACTTC

clone_size: once
j_call: TRBJ2-3
d_call: TRBD2
v_call: TRBV11-2
cdr3_aa: CASSLLGLAGEPDTQYF
cdr3_nt: TGTGCCAGCAGCTTACTCGGACTAGCGGGAGAGCCAGATACGCAGTATTTT

clone_size: many
j_call: TRBJ2-5
d_call: TRBD2
v_call: TRBV20-1
cdr3_aa: CSAKRLAGEQETQYF
cdr3_nt: TGCAGTGCTAAAAGACTAGCGGGAGAACAAGAGACCCAGTACTTC

clone_size: -
j_call: TRBJ2-7
d_call: -
v_call: TRBV12-3/TRBV12-4
cdr3_aa: CASSRGSGEHEQYF
cdr3_nt: TGTGCCAGCAGCCGAGGATCAGGGGAACACGAGCAGTACTTC

clone_size: -
j_call: TRBJ2-3
d_call: TRBD2
v_call: TRBV9
cdr3_aa: CASSVGTSGRADTQYF
cdr3_nt: TGTGCCAGCAGCGTGGGGACTAGCGGGAGGGCAGATACGCAGTATTTT

clone_size: many
j_call: TRBJ2-7
d_call: TRBD2
v_call: TRBV4-1
cdr3_aa: CASSHRAGGYEQYF
cdr3_nt: TGCGCCAGCAGCCATCGAGCGGGAGGGTACGAGCAGTACTTC

clone_size: -
j_call: TRBJ2-3
d_call: TRBD2
v_call: TRBV5-1
cdr3_aa: CASSTGGNTDTQYF
cdr3_nt: TGCGCCAGCAGCACGGGGGGAAACACAGATACGCAGTATTTT